The source of this T cell receptor (beta chain) is a study of blood T cell repertoires in COVID-19. Per the original methods: Estimation of nucleated cell counts was performed using reference gene primer amplification. The assay was immunoSEQ multiplex PCR, and TCRdb's table has in-frame clones only and misses some. Clonal size and the V and J genes are those of that table, whereas D and trimming came from the DNA. This sample yields some 170,000 clones, of which roughly 80% are seen a single time; 9.5% to 11% belongs to the top ten. Trimming stripped 2 bases from V and 8 bases from J, with 9 bases between. CDR1 and CDR2 from the germline V gene are GTSNPN and SVGIG (reference sequence). CDR3 length: 11 residues. This clone appeared many times.

This clonotype was sampled from a middle-aged woman with COVID-19, enrolled during active disease. This chain connects TRBV30 to TRBJ1-1; D is unresolved. The sequencing input was peripheral blood. In DNA form, the CDR3 reads TGTGCCTGGAGTCCACGGGAAGAAGCTTTCTTT. This translates into CAWSPREEAFF.